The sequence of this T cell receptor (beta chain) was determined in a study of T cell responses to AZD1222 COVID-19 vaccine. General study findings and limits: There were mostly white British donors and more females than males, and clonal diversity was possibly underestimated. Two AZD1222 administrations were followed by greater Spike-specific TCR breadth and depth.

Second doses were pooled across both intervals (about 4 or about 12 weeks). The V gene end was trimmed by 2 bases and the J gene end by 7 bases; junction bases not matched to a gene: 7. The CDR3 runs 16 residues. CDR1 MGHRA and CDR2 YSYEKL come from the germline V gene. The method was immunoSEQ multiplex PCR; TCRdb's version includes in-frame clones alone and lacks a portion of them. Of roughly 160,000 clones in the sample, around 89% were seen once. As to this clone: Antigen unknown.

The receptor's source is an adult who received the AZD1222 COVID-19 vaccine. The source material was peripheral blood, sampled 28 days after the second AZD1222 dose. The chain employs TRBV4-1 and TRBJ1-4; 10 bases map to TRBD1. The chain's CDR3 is CASSQSWTGGREKLFF. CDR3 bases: TGCGCCAGCAGCCAATCATGGACAGGGGGGCGTGAAAAACTGTTTTTT.